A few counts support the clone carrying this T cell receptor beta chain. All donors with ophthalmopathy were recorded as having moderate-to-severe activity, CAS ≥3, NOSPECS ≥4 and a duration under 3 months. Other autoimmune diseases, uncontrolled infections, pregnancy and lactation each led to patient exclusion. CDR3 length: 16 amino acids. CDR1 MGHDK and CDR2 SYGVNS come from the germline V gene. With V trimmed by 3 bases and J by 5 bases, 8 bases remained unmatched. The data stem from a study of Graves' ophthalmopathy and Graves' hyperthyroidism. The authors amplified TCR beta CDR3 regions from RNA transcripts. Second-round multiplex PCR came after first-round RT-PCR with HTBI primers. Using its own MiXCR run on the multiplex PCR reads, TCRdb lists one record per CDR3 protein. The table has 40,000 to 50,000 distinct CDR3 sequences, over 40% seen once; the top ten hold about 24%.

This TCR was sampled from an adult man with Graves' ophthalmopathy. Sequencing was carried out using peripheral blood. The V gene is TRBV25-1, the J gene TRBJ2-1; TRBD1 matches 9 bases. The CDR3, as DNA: TGTGCCAGCAGTGATGGACAGGGGACGCTTCACAATGAGCAGTTCTTC. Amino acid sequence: CASSDGQGTLHNEQFF.